The present TCR beta chain was sequenced within a study of CD8 T cells in ankylosing spondylitis. CDR3 size: 19 residues. Per germline, CDR1 LGHNA and CDR2 YNFKEQ. The ends lost 1 base at V and 3 bases at J; junction bases unmatched: 10. TCRdb re-called the 5' RACE reads through MiXCR, storing one row per CDR3 protein. Among about 220,000 distinct CDR3 sequences listed, about 10% were seen once. Notes on the study in general: In peripheral blood, disease-linked CD8+ clones occurred at relatively low frequencies.

Worth noting for this clonotype: Its antigen remains unknown. A much larger clone is a single base away; this may be a read error.

The receptor's source is a male donor with ankylosing spondylitis or in good health (not recorded which). This chain uses TRBV4-2 with TRBJ2-1; 12 positions match TRBD2. The sequencing sample was made of blood, either unsorted or a sorted T cell fraction (not recorded which). CDR3 residues: CASSQARAASGGDYNEQFF. The CDR3 coding sequence is TGTGCCAGCAGCCAAGCTCGAGCGGCTAGCGGGGGGGACTACAATGAGCAGTTCTTC.